The TCR beta chain described here comes from a study of CD8+CD57+ T cells in acquired aplastic anemia. Looked up from germline, CDR1 is MGHDK and CDR2 is SYGVNS. This CDR3 spans 15 amino acids. V gave up 5 bases and J gave up 2 bases; unmatched junction bases: 5. CDR3 and TCR beta VDJ profiling relied on genomic DNA as the template. TCRdb fed the reads into MiXCR, producing one record per CDR3 protein. Of around 50,000 distinct CDR3 sequences listed, approximately 54% are singletons. Patients sequenced had flow cytometry evidence of CD8+CD57+ cell expansion. Patients had not yet gotten any therapy when their blood was taken for sampling.

This TCR was sampled from a human donor with aplastic anemia. Specimen: sorted CD4+, CD8+, or CD8+CD57+ T cells (not recorded which) from PBMCs. This rearrangement joins TRBV25-1 to TRBJ2-5; 10 bases agree with TRBD1. In nucleotides, the CDR3 is TGTGCCAGCAGTACCCGGGACAGGGGACAAGAGACCCAGTACTTC. It is translated as CASSTRDRGQETQYF.